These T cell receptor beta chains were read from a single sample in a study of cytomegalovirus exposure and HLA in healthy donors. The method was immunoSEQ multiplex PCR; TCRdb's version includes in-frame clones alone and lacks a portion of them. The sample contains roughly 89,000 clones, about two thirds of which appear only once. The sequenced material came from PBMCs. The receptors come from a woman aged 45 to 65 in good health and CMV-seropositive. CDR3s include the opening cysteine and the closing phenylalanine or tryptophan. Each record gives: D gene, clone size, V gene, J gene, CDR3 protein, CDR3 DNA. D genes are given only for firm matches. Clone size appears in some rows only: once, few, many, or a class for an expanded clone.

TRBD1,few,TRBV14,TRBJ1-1,CASSWTGGSGTEAFF,TGTGCCAGCAGCTGGACAGGGGGCTCGGGCACTGAAGCTTTCTTT
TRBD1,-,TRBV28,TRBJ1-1,CASSFGTDFEAFF,TGTGCCAGCAGTTTTGGGACAGACTTTGAAGCTTTCTTT
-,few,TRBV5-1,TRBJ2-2,CASSSGVTVFTGELFF,TGCGCCAGCAGCTCGGGGGTAACGGTTTTCACCGGGGAGCTGTTTTTT
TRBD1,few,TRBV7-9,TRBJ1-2,CASSLVDRGNGYTF,TGTGCCAGCAGCTTAGTAGACAGGGGGAATGGCTACACCTTC
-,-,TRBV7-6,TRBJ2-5,CASSGGYLWGTQYF,TGTGCCAGCAGCGGAGGGTACCTCTGGGGGACCCAGTACTTC
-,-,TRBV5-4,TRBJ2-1,CASSFQGSYEQFF,TGTGCCAGCAGTTTCCAGGGTAGCTATGAGCAGTTCTTC
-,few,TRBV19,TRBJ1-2,CASSIGTYDNYGYTF,TGTGCCAGTAGTATTGGGACTTACGATAACTATGGCTACACCTTC
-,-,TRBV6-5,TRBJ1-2,CASSYSAGYGYTF,TGTGCCAGCAGTTACTCGGCAGGCTATGGCTACACCTTC
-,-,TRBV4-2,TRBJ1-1,CASSDEEGTNTEAFF,TGTGCCAGCAGCGACGAGGAGGGGACGAACACTGAAGCTTTCTTT
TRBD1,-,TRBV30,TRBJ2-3,CAWSPGQSTDTQYF,TGTGCCTGGAGTCCGGGACAGAGCACAGATACGCAGTATTTT
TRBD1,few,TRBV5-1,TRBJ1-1,CASKVRSGTGFTEAFF,TGCGCCAGCAAAGTTCGGTCCGGGACAGGGTTCACTGAAGCTTTCTTT
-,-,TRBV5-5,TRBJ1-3,CASSPGSAGNTIYF,TGTGCCAGCAGTCCAGGGTCGGCTGGAAACACCATATATTTT
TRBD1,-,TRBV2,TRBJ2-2,CASSEGAGTENTGELFF,TGTGCCAGCAGTGAGGGCGCCGGGACAGAGAACACCGGGGAGCTGTTTTTT